These 28 T cell receptor beta chains were all obtained from the same sample, sequenced in a study of cytomegalovirus exposure and HLA in healthy donors. The PCR had 60 Vbeta and 13 Jbeta primers. Generated by immunoSEQ multiplex PCR, the TCRdb table keeps only in-frame clones and is missing some. The table records fewer than 180,000 clones, 60% to 85% of them present only once. The sample consisted of PBMCs. Source of these receptors: a man in his forties or fifties in good health and CMV-seropositive.

The V gene is TRBV5-5, the J gene TRBJ2-6, with D unclear. CDR3 size: 14 residues. Per germline, CDR1 SGHKS and CDR2 YYEKEE (reference sequence). V shed 1 base and J shed 2 bases, with 4 bases lying between them. The chain's CDR3 is CASSLLTGANVLTF. The CDR3 nucleotides read TGTGCCAGCAGCTTGCTTACTGGGGCCAACGTCCTGACTTTC. Variable domain in full (rest from reference TRBV5-5 and TRBJ2-6): DAGVTQSPTHLIKTRGQQVTLRCSPISGHKSVSWYQQVLGQGPQFIFQYYEKEERGRGNFPDRFSARQFPNYSSELNVNALLLGDSALYLCASSLLTGANVLTFGAGSRLTVL.

J is TRBJ1-5 and V is TRBV5-6; TRBD1 matches 9 bases. Germline assignment: CDR1 SGHDT and CDR2 YYEEEE. Trimming cost V 0 bases and J 4 bases; bases outside gene matches: 2. The CDR3 length is 15 residues. The CDR3 region is CASSLDGTGNQPQHF. CDR3 nucleotide sequence: TGTGCCAGCAGCTTGGATGGGACAGGGAATCAGCCCCAGCATTTT.

The chain employs TRBV2 and TRBJ1-5, with 7 bases lining up with TRBD1. Germline V gene data show CDR1 as SNHLY and CDR2 as FYNNEI. This CDR3 region has 16 residues. V lost 1 base, J lost 3 bases, and 6 bases stayed unmatched. CDR3 protein: CASSEERTGLNQPQHF. In DNA, the CDR3 is TGTGCCAGCAGTGAAGAAAGGACAGGCCTCAATCAGCCCCAGCATTTT.

The chain carries TRBV7-9 and TRBJ2-5, with 11 bases matching TRBD2. The DNA end is a closer match to TRBJ2-7, so the J assignment may be wrong. Germline V gene lookup returns CDR1 SEHNR and CDR2 FQNEAQ (reference sequence). This CDR3 is 17 amino acids long. CDR3 in amino acids: CASSSHRTSGFTYEQYF. CDR3 nucleotides: TGTGCCAGCAGCTCCCACCGGACTAGCGGGTTCACCTACGAGCAGTACTTC.

This clone was found once. V usage is TRBV30 and J usage is TRBJ2-1; D remains ambiguous. V lost 1 base and J lost 4, with 5 bases in between. The germline V gene encodes CDR1 GTSNPN and CDR2 SVGIG (reference sequence). CDR3 length equals 12 residues. In nucleotides, the CDR3 is TGTGCCTGGAGTGATAATTACAATGAGCAGTTCTTC. Translation gives CAWSDNYNEQFF. The whole variable domain, remainder taken from reference TRBV30 and TRBJ2-1, is SQTIHQWPATLVQPVGSPLSLECTVEGTSNPNLYWYRQAAGRGLQLLFYSVGIGQISSEVPQNLSASRPQDRQFILSSKKLLLSDSGFYLCAWSDNYNEQFFGPGTRLTVL.

In its sample, this clone was seen once. The rearrangement links TRBV28 to TRBJ1-5, with 8 nucleotides matching TRBD1. The CDR3 runs to 16 residues. V was pared by 7 bases and J by 1 base, with 9 bases of the junction left unmatched. CDR1 is MDHEN and CDR2 is SYDVKM in the germline V gene. The CDR3 nucleotides read TGTGCCAGCATACTCCAGGGGGCGGTCAGCAATCAGCCCCAGCATTTT. Amino acid sequence: CASILQGAVSNQPQHF. The complete variable domain, with remaining parts taken from reference TRBV28 and TRBJ1-5, reads DVKVTQSSRYLVKRTGEKVFLECVQDMDHENMFWYRQDPGLGLRLIYFSYDVKMKEKGDIPEGYSVSREKKERFSLILESASTNQTSMYLCASILQGAVSNQPQHFGDGTRLSIL.

The rearrangement joins TRBV18 to TRBJ1-5, with TRBD1 matching 10 bases. Germline V gives CDR1 KGHSH, CDR2 LQKENI. This CDR3 has 17 residues. V lost 2 bases and J lost 3; bases outside the gene matches: 7. CDR3 nucleotide sequence: TGTGCCAGCTCACCAGCCCCGACAGGGGGCATCAATCAGCCCCAGCATTTT. It codes for CASSPAPTGGINQPQHF.

The chain recombines TRBV25-1 with TRBJ2-1; 9 positions match TRBD1. V dropped 3 bases and J dropped 9; count of bases not matched to a gene: 9. Germline V gene sequence: CDR1 MGHDK, CDR2 SYGVNS. This CDR3 region has 15 residues. The CDR3 loop is CASSDPGQGFGEQFF. The CDR3, as DNA: TGTGCCAGCAGTGACCCGGGACAGGGTTTCGGTGAGCAGTTCTTC.

The rearrangement links TRBV5-1 to TRBJ2-7, with a weak D call TRBD1 (6 bases). V was trimmed by 0 bases and J by 3 bases, leaving 13 bases between them. Germline V gene lookup returns CDR1 SGHRS and CDR2 YFSETQ. This CDR3 comprises 15 residues. CDR3: CASSLEAGRGYEQYF. CDR3 sequence (DNA): TGCGCCAGCAGCTTGGAGGCCGGCAGGGGCTACGAGCAGTACTTC.

This clone was observed once. The chain joins TRBV7-2 to TRBJ1-2, with TRBD1 matching over 7 bases. The germline CDR1 and CDR2 sequences are SGHTA and FQGNSA. The CDR3 sequence is 13 residues long. V was clipped by 2 bases and J by 8 bases; unmatched bases: 5. CDR3 nucleotides: TGTGCCAGCAGCTTAACAGGGGTTTCGGGCTACACCTTC. It specifies CASSLTGVSGYTF.

In this sample, this clone turned up a few times. The genes are TRBV9 and TRBJ2-7, with 8 bases aligning to TRBD2. CDR1 SGDLS and CDR2 YYNGEE come from the germline V gene. The ends lost 3 bases at V and 6 bases at J; junction bases unmatched: 11. The CDR3 totals 15 residues. CDR3 protein: CASSARAGEFFEQYF. In nucleotides, the CDR3 is TGTGCCAGCAGCGCTCGAGCGGGAGAGTTCTTCGAGCAGTACTTC.

V is TRBV10-1 and J is TRBJ2-2; 7 bases match TRBD1. Germline V lookup: CDR1 WNHNN, CDR2 SYGVQD (reference sequence). Unmatched junction bases numbered 5, after V lost 1 base and J lost 0 bases. The CDR3 runs 17 residues. This CDR3 reads CASSEFPGTANTGELFF. CDR3 bases: TGCGCCAGCAGTGAGTTTCCCGGGACAGCGAACACCGGGGAGCTGTTTTTT.

A note on this clone: Distinct nucleotide sequences in the sample also encode this CDR3. The chain recombines TRBV18 with TRBJ2-3; TRBD2 matches at 7 bases. The V gene's germline CDR1 is KGHSH and CDR2 LQKENI. V dropped 2 bases and J dropped 3; count of bases not matched to a gene: 2. CDR3 length: 14 amino acids. The CDR3 here is CASSPGGSTDTQYF. The CDR3 DNA reads as TGTGCCAGCTCACCAGGCGGGAGTACAGATACGCAGTATTTT.

The V gene is TRBV5-1, the J gene TRBJ2-5; 9 bases are a match to TRBD2. Trimming at V came to 0 bases and at J to 7 bases, leaving 7 bases not matched to a gene. The CDR3 runs to 15 residues. The germline V gene encodes CDR1 SGHRS and CDR2 YFSETQ. The CDR3, as DNA: TGCGCCAGCAGCTTGGATACGGCGGGAGGGCTGACCCAGTACTTC. Translating it yields CASSLDTAGGLTQYF.

This chain uses TRBV5-1 with TRBJ2-2; 9 bases are shared with TRBD1. V dropped 0 bases and J dropped 0; count of bases not matched to a gene: 6. The germline CDR1 and CDR2 sequences are SGHRS and YFSETQ. This CDR3 region has 18 residues. This chain's CDR3 is CASSLVGTGPPNTGELFF. Written as DNA, the CDR3 is TGCGCCAGCAGCTTGGTCGGGACAGGGCCACCGAACACCGGGGAGCTGTTTTTT.

J is TRBJ2-7 and V is TRBV4-2; maybe TRBD1 (6 bases). The CDR3 length is 14 residues. V lost 7 bases to trimming and J lost 5 bases, with 18 bases between them. Germline CDR1 LGHNA, CDR2 YNFKEQ. CDR3 region: CASTPGHHGNEQYF. Here the CDR3 DNA reads TGTGCCAGCACCCCGGGACACCACGGGAACGAGCAGTACTTC.

The chain links TRBV6-5 to TRBJ2-7; the match to TRBD1 covers 9 bases. Germline V gene sequence: CDR1 MNHEY, CDR2 SVGAGI. Trimming cost V 5 bases and J 7 bases; bases outside gene matches: 9. The CDR3 has 14 residues. As DNA, the CDR3 is TGTGCCAGCAGTCGGGGGACAGGGTTTTGGGAGCAGTACTTC. It specifies CASSRGTGFWEQYF.

As for this clone: One end of the junction fails to match germline, which may point to a read error. The rearrangement joins TRBV7-9 to TRBJ2-1; 12 nucleotides align to TRBD2. The CDR3 totals 17 residues. Germline-derived CDR1 and CDR2 are SEHNR and FQNEAQ (reference sequence). The CDR3 DNA reads TGTTCCAGCAGCTCACACAGGACTAGCGGGGCCTACAATGAGCAGTTCTTC. This encodes CSSSSHRTSGAYNEQFF.

The table lists this clone with a count of one. V and J are TRBV28 and TRBJ1-2; D perhaps matches TRBD1 (5 bases). V was pared by 8 bases and J by 2 bases, with 15 bases between. CDR1 and CDR2 from the germline V gene are MDHEN and SYDVKM. The CDR3 loop spans 14 amino acids. This CDR3 reads CASLSVGGNYGYTF. The CDR3 DNA sequence: TGTGCCAGCTTATCGGTGGGGGGAAACTATGGCTACACCTTC.

The chain combines TRBV7-6 with TRBJ2-1; 8 positions agree with TRBD2. CDR1 is SGHVS, CDR2 FNYEAQ, per germline. CDR3 size: 15 residues. With 1 base clipped from V and 2 bases from J, the junction kept 1 base outside the gene matches. The CDR3 protein is CASSLEGLAYNEQFF. CDR3 DNA: TGTGCCAGCAGCTTAGAGGGACTAGCCTACAATGAGCAGTTCTTC.

The rearrangement uses TRBV2 and TRBJ1-5, with a possible D match to TRBD1 (5 bases). CDR1 and CDR2 from the germline V gene are SNHLY and FYNNEI. The V gene lost 8 bases and the J gene lost 3 bases, with 17 bases spanning the gap. This CDR3 region has 15 residues. The CDR3 sequence: CASGGTGSINQPQHF. DNA of the CDR3: TGTGCCAGCGGGGGGACGGGCAGCATCAATCAGCCCCAGCATTTT.

The chain joins TRBV6-6 to TRBJ2-7; TRBD2 aligns across 11 bases. The J segment lost 5 bases and the V segment lost 0 bases, leaving 6 bases of the junction unmatched. The CDR3 extends over 16 amino acids. Germline CDR1 reads MNHNY; CDR2 reads SVGAGI (reference sequence). The CDR3 loop is CASSYSIASGRNEQYF. The CDR3 DNA reads as TGTGCCAGCAGTTACTCGATAGCTAGCGGGAGGAACGAGCAGTACTTC.

The chain joins TRBV5-4 to TRBJ1-2; D is ambiguous. CDR3 length: 13 residues. Germline V gene sequence: CDR1 SGHNT, CDR2 YYREEE (reference sequence). Trimming pared 0 bases from V and 3 bases from J, leaving 6 bases between. The CDR3 protein is CASSLGSDYGYTF. Written as DNA, the CDR3 is TGTGCCAGCAGCTTGGGATCGGACTATGGCTACACCTTC.

The gene calls are TRBV7-9 and TRBJ2-5; possibly TRBD1 for D (6 bases). The closer fit of TRBJ2-7 to the DNA end suggests the J call may be wrong. Germline loops: CDR1 SEHNR, CDR2 FQNEAQ (reference sequence). This CDR3 is built from 15 residues. DNA for the CDR3: TGTGCCAGCAGCTTAATGGAAGGGGGCTCCTACGAGCAGTACTTC. It is translated as CASSLMEGGSYEQYF.

On this clone: Other DNA sequences in this specimen translate into the identical CDR3. The genes are TRBV5-1 and TRBJ2-5; D remains ambiguous. The CDR3 covers 14 residues. V was trimmed by 0 bases and J by 2 bases, leaving 8 bases between them. CDR1 and CDR2 (germline): SGHRS, YFSETQ. Written as DNA, the CDR3 is TGCGCCAGCAGCTTGGGGCAGAATCAAGAGACCCAGTACTTC. Translating gives CASSLGQNQETQYF.

The rearrangement joins TRBV5-1 to TRBJ2-5, with TRBD2 matching over 7 bases. The CDR3 covers 13 residues. Trimming took 9 bases from V and 5 from J; bases not matched to a gene: 10. Germline V gives CDR1 SGHRS, CDR2 YFSETQ. This chain's CDR3 is CATGTEGGETQYF. The CDR3 DNA reads as TGCGCCACTGGAACCGAGGGAGGGGAGACCCAGTACTTC.

V usage is TRBV5-6 and J usage is TRBJ2-3; D is ambiguous. V was shortened by 0 bases and J by 2 bases, with 7 bases between the two germline ends. The CDR3 consists of 14 residues. Per the germline V gene, CDR1 is SGHDT and CDR2 is YYEEEE. The CDR3 reads CASSLVRNTDTQYF. CDR3 bases: TGTGCCAGCAGCTTGGTGAGGAACACAGATACGCAGTATTTT.

CDR3 in DNA: TGTGCCAGCAGCTTGGTGAGCACGAACACTGAAGCTTTCTTT. Translated, it gives CASSLVSTNTEAFF. V is TRBV5-4 and J is TRBJ1-1, with D unclear. Germline V gene sequence: CDR1 SGHNT, CDR2 YYREEE (reference sequence). This CDR3 region has 14 residues. V lost 0 bases to trimming and J lost 1 base, with 7 bases between them. Variable domain in full (rest from reference TRBV5-4 and TRBJ1-1): ETGVTQSPTHLIKTRGQQVTLRCSSQSGHNTVSWYQQALGQGPQFIFQYYREEENGRGNFPPRFSGLQFPNYSSELNVNALELDDSALYLCASSLVSTNTEAFFGQGTRLTVV.